One sample yielded the 20 T cell receptor beta chains listed below, sequenced in a study of T cells in Graves' hyperthyroidism and ophthalmopathy. Amplification targeted TCR beta CDR3 regions from RNA transcripts. TCR CDR3 underwent first-round RT-PCR with the HTBI primer set. TCRdb redid the calling of the multiplex PCR reads with MiXCR, one entry per CDR3 protein. The sample records hundreds of thousands of distinct CDR3 sequences, roughly 15% being singletons. The sequencing input was blood. Every receptor here comes from a man between 18 and 35 years old with Graves' ophthalmopathy.

In regard to this clonotype: This may be a read error: a much more frequent sequence differs by one nucleotide. V gene TRBV12-3 or TRBV12-4 combines with J gene TRBJ2-3; 8 bases match TRBD2. After removal of 4 bases from V and 11 bases from J, the junction contained 11 bases not matched to a gene. The CDR3 spans 14 residues. The CDR3 protein is CASSSARLAGVQYF. The CDR3 DNA sequence: TGTGCCAGCAGTTCCGCGAGGCTAGCGGGTGTGCAGTATTTT.

This clonotype was seen repeatedly, ten times or more. This chain links TRBV12-3 or TRBV12-4 with TRBJ2-7, with a tentative D call TRBD1 (5 bases). The CDR3 extends over 14 amino acids. V was clipped by 8 bases and J by 2 bases, with 16 bases between them. The CDR3 DNA reads as TGTGCCAGCTCCGCCAGGACACGGACCTACGAGCAGTACTTC. It specifies CASSARTRTYEQYF.

This clonotype occurred a few times. The CDR3 nucleotides read TGTGCCAGCACTCTCAACCACGCAGGGGGCAATCAGCCCCAGCATTTT. Amino acids: CASTLNHAGGNQPQHF. This chain uses TRBV18 with TRBJ1-5, with D perhaps TRBD1 (6 bases). CDR3 length: 16 residues. V shed 8 bases and J shed 2 bases, with 19 bases lying between them. Germline lookup yields CDR1 KGHSH and CDR2 LQKENI.

There are many counts of this clonotype. The rearrangement links TRBV6-1 to TRBJ1-3; no definite D call. CDR1 MNHNS and CDR2 SASEGT come from the germline V gene. CDR3 size: 11 residues. Between the trimmed V and J ends, which lost 7 bases and 4 bases, there was a span of 5 bases. The CDR3 DNA follows: TGTGCCAGCATTGCCGGAAACACCATATATTTT. As protein: CASIAGNTIYF.

The sample holds many counts of this clonotype. This chain connects TRBV11-3 to TRBJ2-3; D remains unclear. Germline CDR1 reads SGHNT; CDR2 reads YENEEA. The V end was cut by 8 bases, the J end by 0 bases, with 15 bases between. The CDR3 runs to 15 residues. For the CDR3, the DNA is TGTGCCAGCTCTTTAAACGGAATGAGCACAGATACGCAGTATTTT. Translating it yields CASSLNGMSTDTQYF. The full variable domain, in which reference TRBV11-3 and TRBJ2-3 provide the parts outside the CDR3, is EAGVVQSPRYKIIEKKQPVAFWCNPISGHNTLYWYLQNLGQGPELLIRYENEEAVDDSQLPKDRFSAERLKGVDSTLKIQPAELGDSAVYLCASSLNGMSTDTQYFGPGTRLTVL.

The genes are TRBV6-5 and TRBJ2-7; D is undetermined. V lost 2 bases and J lost 2, with 10 bases in between. The CDR3 totals 14 residues. In germline, CDR1 is MNHEY, CDR2 SVGAGI. The CDR3: CASSYDWPPYEQYF. The CDR3 region has the DNA TGTGCCAGCAGTTACGATTGGCCGCCCTACGAGCAGTACTTC.

This clonotype appeared once. A read error may account for a junction end that differs from germline. In DNA form, the CDR3 reads TGTGCCAGCAGCTTGGCTGGGGCGGCCTACGAGCAGCACTTC. Translation gives CASSLAGAAYEQHF. The chain joins TRBV5-4 to TRBJ2-7, with D possibly TRBD1 on 5 matching bases. Germline V gene data show CDR1 as SGHNT and CDR2 as YYREEE (reference sequence). The CDR3 runs to 14 residues.

The table lists this clonotype with a count of one. The rearrangement links TRBV12-3 or TRBV12-4 to TRBJ2-7; 12 bases line up with TRBD2. CDR3 size: 15 residues. J gave up 9 bases and V 6 bases, and 12 bases lay outside the gene matches. The CDR3 coding sequence is TGTGCCAGCAGCCTAGCGGGGGGGCCGAGTGGCGGGCAGTACTTC. This gives the protein CASSLAGGPSGGQYF.

This clonotype was detected ten times or more. This sequence joins TRBV29-1 and TRBJ2-3, with 9 bases matching TRBD1. After removal of 3 bases from V and 4 bases from J, the junction contained 8 bases not matched to a gene. The CDR3 contains 15 residues. Germline values: CDR1 SQVTM, CDR2 ANQGSEA. The CDR3 DNA sequence: TGCAGCGTTGAGGCGAGGGACAGGGTTTCAGATACGCAGTATTTT. Translating gives CSVEARDRVSDTQYF.

This clonotype showed up many times. The genes are TRBV6-5 and TRBJ2-7; 14 bases are shared with TRBD2. Per germline, CDR1 MNHEY and CDR2 SVGAGI. Losses at the gene ends were 2 bases for V and 6 bases for J; bases not matched to a gene: 6. The CDR3 contains 16 residues. CDR3 nucleotide sequence: TGTGCCAGCAGTTACGCGGGACTAGCGGGAGTGGCCGAGCAGTACTTC. Residues: CASSYAGLAGVAEQYF.

At least ten counts were recorded for this clonotype. The V gene is TRBV18, the J gene TRBJ2-1, with 9 bases matching TRBD2. From germline, CDR1 is KGHSH and CDR2 LQKENI. The CDR3 sequence is 16 residues long. The V and J ends lost 0 bases and 6 bases, in that order; junction bases with no gene match: 6. CDR3 region: CASSPPGLAPPNEQFF. CDR3 sequence (DNA): TGTGCCAGCTCACCACCGGGACTAGCACCCCCCAATGAGCAGTTCTTC.

This clonotype was recorded at least ten times. V usage is TRBV29-1 and J usage is TRBJ1-5; D not resolved. Trimming removed 4 bases at V and 6 bases at J, with 13 bases between. The CDR3 length is 13 residues. Germline V gene sequence: CDR1 SQVTM, CDR2 ANQGSEA. CDR3 region: CSVGTEHSQPQHF. As DNA, the CDR3 is TGCAGCGTTGGGACGGAGCATAGTCAGCCCCAGCATTTT.

This clonotype was recorded at least ten times. The genes are TRBV18 and TRBJ2-7; D is ambiguous. This CDR3 is 12 amino acids long. Trimming removed 3 bases at V and 6 bases at J, with 9 bases between. Germline values: CDR1 KGHSH, CDR2 LQKENI. The CDR3 DNA reads as TGTGCCAGCTCACCCATGTGGGCCGAGCAGTACTTC. Translation: CASSPMWAEQYF.

This clonotype was counted only a few times. The chain recombines TRBV5-1 with TRBJ1-2; possible D gene TRBD1, 5 bases. The CDR3 runs to 15 residues. Germline assignment: CDR1 SGHRS and CDR2 YFSETQ. Trimming removed 4 bases from V and 4 bases from J, with 17 bases in between. The CDR3 DNA follows: TGCGCCAGCAGCCCAGATTTAGGGGTCGTCTATGGCTACACCTTC. Its translation is CASSPDLGVVYGYTF.

The rearrangement links TRBV12-5 to TRBJ2-3, with D unresolved. The CDR3 runs 16 residues. Trimming cost V 2 bases and J 6 bases, with 18 bases left between them. Germline CDR1 reads LGHNT; CDR2 reads FRNRAP. CDR3 sequence: CASGLLEGPGRDTQYF. The DNA for the CDR3 is TGTGCTAGTGGTTTGTTAGAAGGGCCTGGTCGGGATACGCAGTATTTT.

This clonotype was detected only a few times. The V and J genes are TRBV6-1 and TRBJ2-1; 7 nucleotides align to TRBD1. The CDR3 loop spans 15 amino acids. V dropped 5 bases and J dropped 6; count of bases not matched to a gene: 10. CDR1 and CDR2 from the germline V gene are MNHNS and SASEGT. The DNA of the CDR3 is TGTGCCAGCAGTTATACAGGGGCTCTACGCAATGAGCAGTTCTTC. Residues: CASSYTGALRNEQFF.

This clonotype was counted many times. The genes are TRBV10-2 and TRBJ2-7; TRBD2 agrees at 14 bases. The trim removed 6 bases at V and 5 bases at J, leaving 3 bases unmatched. Germline V gives CDR1 WSHSY, CDR2 SAAADI. The CDR3 totals 14 residues. The CDR3: CASSGLAGGHEQYF. The CDR3 nucleotides are TGCGCCAGCAGCGGACTAGCGGGGGGCCACGAGCAGTACTTC.

At least ten counts were recorded for this clonotype. The rearrangement joins TRBV5-6 to TRBJ1-6, with D perhaps TRBD1 (6 bases). CDR1 is SGHDT and CDR2 is YYEEEE in the germline V gene. CDR3 size: 15 residues. The V and J ends lost 4 bases and 6 bases respectively, with 14 bases between them. The CDR3 loop is CASSKMDRTNSPLHF. CDR3 sequence (DNA): TGTGCCAGCAGCAAAATGGACAGAACTAATTCACCCCTCCACTTT. Based on the CDR3 plus reference TRBV5-6 and TRBJ1-6, the full variable domain is DAGVTQSPTHLIKTRGQQVTLRCSPKSGHDTVSWYQQALGQGPQFIFQYYEEEERQRGNFPDRFSGHQFPNYSSELNVNALLLGDSALYLCASSKMDRTNSPLHFGNGTRLTVT.

This clonotype has a handful of counts. The chain is built from TRBV19 and TRBJ1-1, with 10 positions matching TRBD1. V lost 8 bases and J lost 1; bases outside the gene matches: 10. CDR1 is LNHDA and CDR2 is SQIVND in the germline V gene (reference sequence). This CDR3 is built from 16 residues. CDR3 DNA sequence: TGTGCCAGTCTGAGACGGACAGGGGGACCGAACACTGAAGCTTTCTTT. Translated, it gives CASLRRTGGPNTEAFF.

The chain carries TRBV15 and TRBJ1-1; D gene uncertain. This CDR3 is 13 amino acids long. The germline V gene has CDR1 LNHNV and CDR2 YYDKDF (reference sequence). V lost 5 bases to trimming and J lost 0 bases, with 7 bases between them. CDR3 coding DNA: TGTGCCACCAGCGGATTCATGAACACTGAAGCTTTCTTT. Protein: CATSGFMNTEAFF. Full variable domain (rest looked up from reference TRBV15 and TRBJ1-1): DAMVIQNPRYQVTQFGKPVTLSCSQTLNHNVMYWYQQKSSQAPKLLFHYYDKDFNNEADTPDNFQSRRPNTSFCFLDIRSPGLGDTAMYLCATSGFMNTEAFFGQGTRLTVV.